This TCR beta chain was captured in a study of blood T cell repertoires in COVID-19. Study overall: The study drew acute and convalescent COVID-19 samples from the United States, Italy and Spain. PBMCs, B-cell-depleted T cells, or T cells were the source of the cDNA or gDNA that made up the material.

The authors' processing: Reference gene primer amplification yielded estimated nucleated cell counts. The data were produced by immunoSEQ multiplex PCR, yet TCRdb's version contains in-frame clones alone and is incomplete. V and J calls plus clone size are reproduced from that table; the DNA served to infer D and trimming. This sample has around 240,000 clones, with 85% found just once. The germline V gene encodes CDR1 SGHNT and CDR2 YYREEE (reference sequence). The CDR3 covers 16 residues. Trimming took off 0 bases at V and 0 bases at J, with 10 bases between the two ends. The receptor was isolated from a man aged 35-49 years with acute or convalescent COVID-19. The chain recombines TRBV5-4 with TRBJ1-3; D remains ambiguous. Input material: peripheral blood. CDR3 amino acids: CASSLGAGFSGNTIYF. CDR3 DNA: TGTGCCAGCAGCTTGGGGGCAGGATTCTCTGGAAACACCATATATTTT.